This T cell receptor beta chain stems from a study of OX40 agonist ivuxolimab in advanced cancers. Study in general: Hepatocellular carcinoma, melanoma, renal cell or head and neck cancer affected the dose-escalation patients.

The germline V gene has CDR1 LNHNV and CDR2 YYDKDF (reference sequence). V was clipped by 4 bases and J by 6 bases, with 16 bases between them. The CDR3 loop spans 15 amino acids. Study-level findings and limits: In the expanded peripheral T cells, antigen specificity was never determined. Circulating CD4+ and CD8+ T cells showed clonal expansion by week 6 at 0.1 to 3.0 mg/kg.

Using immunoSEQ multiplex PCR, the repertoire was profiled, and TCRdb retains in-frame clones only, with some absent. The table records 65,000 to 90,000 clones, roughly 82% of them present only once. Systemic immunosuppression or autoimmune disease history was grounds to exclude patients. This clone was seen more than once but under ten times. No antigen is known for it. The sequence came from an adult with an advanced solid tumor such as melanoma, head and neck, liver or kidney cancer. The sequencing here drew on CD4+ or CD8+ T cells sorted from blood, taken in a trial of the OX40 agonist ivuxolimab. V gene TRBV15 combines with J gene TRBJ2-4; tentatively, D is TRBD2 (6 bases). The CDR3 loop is CATSMGGGGRNIQYF. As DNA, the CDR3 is TGTGCCACCAGCATGGGAGGTGGGGGAAGAAACATTCAGTACTTC.